This record covers a single T cell receptor (beta chain). V was cut by 2 bases and J by 1 base, with 15 bases left in between. Germline V gene sequence: CDR1 MNHEY, CDR2 SVGEGT. The CDR3 covers 16 residues. The data belong to a study of blood T cell repertoires in COVID-19. Data came from immunoSEQ multiplex PCR; TCRdb stores just in-frame clones and leaves some out. The sample contains some 50,000 clones, approximately 80% of which appear only once. The chain joins TRBV6-2 or TRBV6-3 to TRBJ2-7, with a possible D match to TRBD2 (6 bases). Sequenced sample: peripheral blood. The receptor's source is a human donor in a cohort sampled during active COVID-19. CDR3 sequence: CASSYPEWEDSYEQYF. Written as DNA, the CDR3 is TGTGCCAGCAGTTACCCAGAGTGGGAGGATTCCTACGAGCAGTACTTC.